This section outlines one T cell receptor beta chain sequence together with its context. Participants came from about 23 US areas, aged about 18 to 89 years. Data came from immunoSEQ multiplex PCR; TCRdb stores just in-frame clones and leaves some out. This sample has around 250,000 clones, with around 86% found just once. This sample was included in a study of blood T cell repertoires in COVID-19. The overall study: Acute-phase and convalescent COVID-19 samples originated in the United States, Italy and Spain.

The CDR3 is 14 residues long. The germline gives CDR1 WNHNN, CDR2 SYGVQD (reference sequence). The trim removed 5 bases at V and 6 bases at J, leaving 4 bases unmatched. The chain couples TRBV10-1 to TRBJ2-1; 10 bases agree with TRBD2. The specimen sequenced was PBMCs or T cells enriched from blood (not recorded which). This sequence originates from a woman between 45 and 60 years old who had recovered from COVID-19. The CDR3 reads CASSRLAGGNEQFF. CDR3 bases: TGCGCCAGCAGTAGACTAGCGGGCGGCAATGAGCAGTTCTTC.